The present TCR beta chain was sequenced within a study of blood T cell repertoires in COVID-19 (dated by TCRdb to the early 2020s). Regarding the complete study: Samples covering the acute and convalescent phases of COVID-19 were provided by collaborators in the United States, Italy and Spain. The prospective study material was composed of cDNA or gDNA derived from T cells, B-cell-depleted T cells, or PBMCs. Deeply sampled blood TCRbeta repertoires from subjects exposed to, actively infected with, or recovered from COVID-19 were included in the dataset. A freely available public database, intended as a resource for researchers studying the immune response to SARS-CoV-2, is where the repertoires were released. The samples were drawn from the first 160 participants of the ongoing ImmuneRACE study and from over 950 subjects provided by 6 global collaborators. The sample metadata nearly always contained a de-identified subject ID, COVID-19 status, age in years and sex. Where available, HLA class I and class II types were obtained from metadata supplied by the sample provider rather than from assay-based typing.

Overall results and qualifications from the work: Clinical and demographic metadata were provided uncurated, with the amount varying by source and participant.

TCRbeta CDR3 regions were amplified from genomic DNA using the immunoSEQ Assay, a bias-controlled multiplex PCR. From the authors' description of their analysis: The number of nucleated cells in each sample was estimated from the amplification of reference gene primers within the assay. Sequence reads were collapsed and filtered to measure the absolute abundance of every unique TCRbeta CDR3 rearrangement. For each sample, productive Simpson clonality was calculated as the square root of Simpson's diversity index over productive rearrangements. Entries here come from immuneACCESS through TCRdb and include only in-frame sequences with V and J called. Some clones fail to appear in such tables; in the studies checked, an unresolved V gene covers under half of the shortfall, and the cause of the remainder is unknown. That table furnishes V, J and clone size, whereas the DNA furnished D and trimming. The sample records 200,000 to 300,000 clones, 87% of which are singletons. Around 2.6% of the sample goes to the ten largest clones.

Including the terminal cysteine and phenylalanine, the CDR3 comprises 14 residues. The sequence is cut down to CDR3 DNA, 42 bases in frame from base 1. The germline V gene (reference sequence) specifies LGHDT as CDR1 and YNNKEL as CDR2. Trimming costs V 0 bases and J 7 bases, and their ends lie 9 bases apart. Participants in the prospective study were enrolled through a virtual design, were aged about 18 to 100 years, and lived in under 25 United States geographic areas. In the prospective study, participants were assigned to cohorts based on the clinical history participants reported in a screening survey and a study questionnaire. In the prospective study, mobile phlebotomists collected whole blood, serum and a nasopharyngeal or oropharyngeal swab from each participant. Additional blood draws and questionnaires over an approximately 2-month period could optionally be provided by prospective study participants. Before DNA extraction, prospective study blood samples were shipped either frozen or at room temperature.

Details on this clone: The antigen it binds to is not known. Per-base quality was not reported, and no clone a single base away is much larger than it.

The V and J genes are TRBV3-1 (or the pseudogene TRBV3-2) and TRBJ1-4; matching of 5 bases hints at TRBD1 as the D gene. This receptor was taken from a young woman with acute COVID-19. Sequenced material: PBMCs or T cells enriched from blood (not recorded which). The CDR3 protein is CASSQDTGREKLFF. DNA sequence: TGTGCCAGCAGCCAAGATACAGGTCGTGAAAAACTGTTTTTT.